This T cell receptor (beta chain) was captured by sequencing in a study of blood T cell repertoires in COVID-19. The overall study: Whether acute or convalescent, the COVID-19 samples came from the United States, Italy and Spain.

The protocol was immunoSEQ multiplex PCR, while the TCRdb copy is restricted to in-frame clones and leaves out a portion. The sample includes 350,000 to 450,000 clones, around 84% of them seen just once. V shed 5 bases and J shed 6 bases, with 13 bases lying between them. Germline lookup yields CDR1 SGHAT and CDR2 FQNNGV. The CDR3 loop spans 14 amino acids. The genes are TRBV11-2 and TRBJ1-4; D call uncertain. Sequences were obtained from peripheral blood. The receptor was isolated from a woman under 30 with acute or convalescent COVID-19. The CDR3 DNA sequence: TGTGCCAGCAGCGGCCCTCCCCTCCATGAAAAACTGTTTTTT. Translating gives CASSGPPLHEKLFF.